The table lists the clone carrying this TCR beta chain with many counts. What it binds is not known. V shed 0 bases and J shed 0 bases, with 7 bases lying between them. The germline V gene encodes CDR1 KGHSH and CDR2 LQKENI. The CDR3 totals 15 residues. This sample was included in a study of T cells in Graves' hyperthyroidism and ophthalmopathy. Study results and caveats: Blood also contained most expanded thyroid clonotypes above 0.001.

Researchers took RNA transcripts and amplified the TCR beta CDR3 regions from them. HTBI primers were used for first-round RT-PCR of the TCR CDR3. MiXCR was run by TCRdb on the multiplex PCR reads, yielding one entry per CDR3 protein. This repertoire shows about 260,000 distinct CDR3 sequences, 22% found once; its top ten account for 64%. The clonotype was recovered from a man aged 25-40 years with Graves' ophthalmopathy. This chain uses TRBV18 with TRBJ2-3, with D unclear. Sequenced sample: blood. The CDR3 bases are TGTGCCAGCTCACCACCGATCCGAAGCACAGATACGCAGTATTTT. Protein product: CASSPPIRSTDTQYF.